One sample yielded the 2 T cell receptor beta chains listed below, sequenced in a study of response to subunit inactivated influenza vaccine. TCRdb recomputed calls from the RT-PCR reads with MiXCR, one row per CDR3 protein. The sample has about half a million distinct CDR3 sequences, around 9.9% seen once. Sequenced material: PBMCs from blood, taken roughly 48 days after vaccination. These receptors all come from a man aged 45-65 years who received an inactivated influenza vaccine.

This clonotype was counted at least ten times. The rearrangement links TRBV7-9 to TRBJ1-1, with a tentative D call TRBD1 (6 bases). The ends were cut back, 1 base at V and 5 bases at J, with 14 bases in the middle. The length of the CDR3 is 15 residues. CDR1 is SEHNR and CDR2 is FQNEAQ in the germline V gene (reference sequence). CDR3 in amino acids: CASSLVPGARTEAFF. The CDR3 DNA is TGTGCCAGCAGCTTAGTCCCAGGGGCTAGAACTGAAGCTTTCTTT.

This clonotype was seen ten or more times. This chain links TRBV12-3 or TRBV12-4 with TRBJ2-3, with a possible D match to TRBD2 (6 bases). Trimming stripped 3 bases from V and 5 bases from J, with 15 bases between. CDR3 length: 15 amino acids. CDR3 sequence reads: CASSLGTFVLDTQYF. Here the CDR3 DNA reads TGTGCCAGCAGTTTGGGGACTTTTGTGTTAGATACGCAGTATTTT.